A single sample gave rise to the 27 T cell receptor beta chains below, sequenced in a study of T cells in Graves' hyperthyroidism and ophthalmopathy. Authors of the study amplified TCR beta CDR3 regions from RNA transcripts. Primed by the HTBI set, a first-round RT-PCR was run on the TCR CDR3. Each CDR3 protein gets one entry after TCRdb re-called the multiplex PCR reads with MiXCR. The table lists hundreds of thousands of distinct CDR3 sequences, about 14% of them singletons. The specimen was blood. The receptors shown here come from a man in his fifties with Graves' ophthalmopathy.

This clonotype has a count of ten or more. The rearrangement links TRBV3-1 to TRBJ2-1; TRBD2 matches 7 bases. The trim removed 6 bases at V and 2 bases at J, leaving 7 bases unmatched. The germline CDR1 and CDR2 sequences are LGHDT and YNNKEL (reference sequence). The CDR3 sequence is 15 residues long. CDR3 in amino acids: CASRLGLDTYNEQFF. The CDR3 nucleotides read TGTGCCAGCAGACTAGGACTAGATACCTACAATGAGCAGTTCTTC.

This chain uses TRBV3-1 with TRBJ2-5, with D hard to call. The CDR3 has 16 residues. Between the trimmed V and J ends, which lost 1 base and 3 bases, there was a span of 15 bases. Germline lookup yields CDR1 LGHDT and CDR2 YNNKEL (reference sequence). The CDR3 is CASSQVILGQEETQYF. CDR3 in DNA: TGTGCCAGCAGCCAAGTAATCCTCGGTCAGGAAGAGACCCAGTACTTC.

This clonotype was seen repeatedly, ten times or more. The chain recombines TRBV10-3 with TRBJ2-3; 16 bases align to TRBD2. The CDR3 runs to 18 residues. Germline CDR1 is ENHRY and CDR2 is SYGVKD. The trim removed 0 bases at V and 6 bases at J, leaving 6 bases unmatched. The CDR3 sequence: CAISESSGLAGGRDTQYF. CDR3 DNA: TGTGCCATCAGTGAGTCGTCGGGACTAGCGGGAGGGCGCGATACGCAGTATTTT.

This clonotype was recorded a few times. V usage is TRBV3-1 and J usage is TRBJ2-5, with D perhaps matching TRBD2 (6 bases). The germline CDR1 and CDR2 sequences are LGHDT and YNNKEL (reference sequence). There are 15 residues in the CDR3. V gave up 6 bases and J gave up 1 base, with 15 bases separating them. The CDR3 DNA follows: TGTGCCAGCAGAGCCGGGACTGAGGGCCAAGAGACCCAGTACTTC. Its translation is CASRAGTEGQETQYF.

The V and J genes are TRBV3-1 and TRBJ2-3, with D unclear. Trimming removed 2 bases from V and 6 bases from J, with 12 bases in between. The CDR3 covers 14 residues. Looked up from germline, CDR1 is LGHDT and CDR2 is YNNKEL (reference sequence). CDR3 coding DNA: TGTGCCAGCAGCCAATTTGTTGTTGGGGATACGCAGTATTTT. Translating it yields CASSQFVVGDTQYF.

In regard to this clonotype: A read error may be the cause here, since a much bigger clone is one base away. The chain recombines TRBV29-1 with TRBJ1-1; 12 bases align to TRBD1. Germline V gives CDR1 SQVTM, CDR2 ANQGSEA. The length of the CDR3 is 15 residues. Losses at the gene ends were 1 base for V and 7 bases for J; bases not matched to a gene: 7. CDR3 sequence reads: CSVEVPGTGGIEAFF. The CDR3 DNA sequence: TGCAGCGTTGAAGTTCCCGGGACAGGGGGCATTGAAGCTTTCTTT.

The rearrangement joins TRBV7-9 to TRBJ2-7; 7 bases align to TRBD1. J gave up 5 bases and V 1 base, and 17 bases lay outside the gene matches. CDR1 and CDR2 (germline): SEHNR, FQNEAQ (reference sequence). The CDR3 runs 18 residues. The CDR3 sequence is CASSLVLANKQGSDEQYF. The DNA of the CDR3 is TGTGCCAGCAGCTTAGTATTGGCGAACAAACAGGGGTCCGACGAGCAGTACTTC.

This clonotype was counted a few times. The V gene is TRBV10-1, the J gene TRBJ1-5; 7 positions agree with TRBD1. Per germline, CDR1 WNHNN and CDR2 SYGVQD (reference sequence). V trimming: 2 bases; J trimming: 15 bases; junction bases outside the gene matches: 13. The CDR3 has 14 amino acids. CDR3 protein: CASSEPEGQEPSHF. The DNA of the CDR3 is TGCGCCAGCAGTGAGCCCGAAGGACAGGAACCTTCGCATTTT.

This clonotype was seen ten or more times. The rearrangement uses TRBV12-3 or TRBV12-4 and TRBJ2-1; D may match TRBD1 or TRBD2 (5 bases each). Deletions cut 5 bases from V and 6 bases from J, with 32 bases between. This CDR3 contains 20 residues. The chain's CDR3 is CASSLASGAGPRVGANEQFF. CDR3 nucleotide sequence: TGTGCCAGCAGTCTCGCGTCCGGGGCAGGGCCCCGGGTGGGTGCCAATGAGCAGTTCTTC.

Turning to this clonotype: A much larger clone lies one base from this, so it may be a read error. The chain couples TRBV15 to TRBJ2-5; D gene unclear. The CDR3 runs 12 residues. Germline V lookup: CDR1 LNHNV, CDR2 YYDKDF (reference sequence). This CDR3 is CASGLSRETQHF. The CDR3 region has the DNA TGTGCCTCAGGTTTGTCCCGAGAGACCCAGCACTTC.

There are many counts of this clonotype. This chain uses TRBV6-1 with TRBJ2-7, with 9 positions matching TRBD1. CDR3 length: 16 residues. J lost 1 base, V lost 3 bases, and 7 bases had no gene match. Germline V gene sequence: CDR1 MNHNS, CDR2 SASEGT. As DNA, the CDR3 is TGTGCCAGCAGTGACCACCGGACAGGGGCGTCCTACGAGCAGTACTTC. Translated: CASSDHRTGASYEQYF.

There are many counts of this clonotype. This rearrangement joins TRBV30 to TRBJ2-1, with a possible D match to TRBD2 (5 bases). The V gene lost 2 bases and the J gene lost 8 bases, with 16 bases spanning the gap. The germline V gene has CDR1 GTSNPN and CDR2 SVGIG (reference sequence). CDR3 length equals 14 residues. CDR3 DNA sequence: TGTGCCTGGAGTTTAGGCTCCCGGGGATATGAGCAGTTCTTC. Translated: CAWSLGSRGYEQFF.

This clonotype came up a few times. The J gene is TRBJ2-7, the V gene TRBV5-4; weak D call: TRBD2 (6 bases). V lost 2 bases to trimming and J lost 4 bases, with 16 bases between them. Germline loops: CDR1 SGHNT, CDR2 YYREEE (reference sequence). The CDR3 sequence is 15 residues long. The CDR3 DNA follows: TGTGCCAGCAGCTTTGGGGGAGGAACCATTTACGAGCAGTACTTC. Its translation is CASSFGGGTIYEQYF. The full variable domain, in which reference TRBV5-4 and TRBJ2-7 provide the parts outside the CDR3, is ETGVTQSPTHLIKTRGQQVTLRCSSQSGHNTVSWYQQALGQGPQFIFQYYREEENGRGNFPPRFSGLQFPNYSSELNVNALELDDSALYLCASSFGGGTIYEQYFGPGTRLTVT.

This clonotype was counted between two and nine times. The CDR3 reads CASSHLAGGVQETQYF. The CDR3 bases are TGTGCCAGCAGTCACTTAGCGGGAGGGGTACAAGAGACCCAGTACTTC. This rearrangement joins TRBV28 to TRBJ2-5; 11 bases are shared with TRBD2. Germline V lookup: CDR1 MDHEN, CDR2 SYDVKM. With V trimmed by 5 bases and J by 2 bases, 7 bases remained unmatched. The CDR3 is 16 residues long.

Worth noting for this clonotype: This may come from a read error, since a much larger clone is one base off. The chain uses TRBV28 and TRBJ2-3; D ambiguous. In germline, CDR1 is MDHEN, CDR2 SYDVKM. The V gene lost 6 bases and the J gene lost 0 bases, with 10 bases spanning the gap. This CDR3 is built from 14 residues. As DNA, the CDR3 is TGTGCCAGCAGCTACAGTCCTAGCACAGATACGCAGTATTTT. Translating it yields CASSYSPSTDTQYF.

In its sample, this clonotype was seen many times. The rearrangement links TRBV2 to TRBJ2-5; D might be TRBD2 (6 bases). CDR3 length: 14 amino acids. Trimming left V 9 bases short and J 0 bases short, with 14 bases between. Germline assignment: CDR1 SNHLY and CDR2 FYNNEI. DNA for the CDR3: TGTGCCAGTAGCCGGGACTTGAACCAAGAGACCCAGTACTTC. Its translation is CASSRDLNQETQYF.

This clonotype was picked up a small number of times. This chain joins TRBV25-1 and TRBJ2-3; D gene unclear. The length of the CDR3 is 14 residues. Trimming took off 4 bases at V and 2 bases at J, with 10 bases between the two ends. Germline-derived CDR1 and CDR2 are MGHDK and SYGVNS. Written as DNA, the CDR3 is TGTGCCAGCAGTGGGGCCAGACTCACAGATACGCAGTATTTT. Residues: CASSGARLTDTQYF. Looking up the rest from reference TRBV25-1 and TRBJ2-3 gives the full variable domain: EADIYQTPRYLVIGTGKKITLECSQTMGHDKMYWYQQDPGMELHLIHYSYGVNSTEKGDLSSESTVSRIRTEHFPLTLESARPSHTSQYLCASSGARLTDTQYFGPGTRLTVL.

This clonotype was seen more than once but under ten times. The chain links TRBV20-1 to TRBJ2-3; 12 bases agree with TRBD2. From germline, CDR1 is DFQATT and CDR2 SNEGSKA (reference sequence). This CDR3 contains 16 residues. V lost 6 bases, J lost 2 bases, and 9 bases stayed unmatched. This chain's CDR3 is CSANRLAGADTDTQYF. The DNA of the CDR3 is TGCAGTGCCAACAGACTAGCGGGAGCGGACACAGATACGCAGTATTTT.

This clonotype showed up many times. The chain recombines TRBV3-1 with TRBJ2-5, with 11 nucleotides matching TRBD2. The CDR3 covers 18 residues. Germline trimming cut 0 bases from V and 1 base from J; bases unmatched to any gene: 7. Germline lookup yields CDR1 LGHDT and CDR2 YNNKEL (reference sequence). CDR3 residues: CASSQDRSSGRLQETQYF. The CDR3 DNA reads as TGTGCCAGCAGCCAAGATAGATCTAGCGGGAGGCTCCAAGAGACCCAGTACTTC.

Ten or more counts support this clonotype. This rearrangement joins TRBV28 to TRBJ2-5, with D perhaps matching TRBD1 (6 bases). Germline V gives CDR1 MDHEN, CDR2 SYDVKM. CDR3 length: 15 residues. Trimming shortened V by 5 bases and J by 5 bases, and 18 bases separated the two germline ends. The CDR3 bases are TGTGCCAGCAGTAGATCGGACAGCAGATGGGAGACCCAGTACTTC. Amino acid sequence: CASSRSDSRWETQYF.

This clonotype was detected only once. V and J are TRBV29-1 and TRBJ2-1; perhaps D is TRBD1 or TRBD2 (5 bases each). Germline CDR1 is SQVTM and CDR2 is ANQGSEA. The CDR3 is 15 amino acids. With 7 bases removed from V and 9 bases from J, the gap between germline ends came to 25 bases. CDR3 sequence (DNA): TGCAGCGGCGCTGGGTATGGGGACGGGTTTGGTGAGCAGTTCTTC. Its protein product is CSGAGYGDGFGEQFF.

At least ten counts were recorded for this clonotype. The CDR3 reads CASSLGGFEQYF. DNA for the CDR3: TGTGCCAGCAGTTTGGGCGGTTTCGAGCAGTACTTC. This chain uses TRBV12-3 or TRBV12-4 with TRBJ2-7; D is undetermined. Trimming shortened V by 3 bases and J by 6 bases, and 9 bases separated the two germline ends. This CDR3 comprises 12 residues.

This clonotype appeared many times. The chain joins TRBV20-1 to TRBJ1-5; possibly TRBD1 for D (5 bases). Germline V gene data show CDR1 as DFQATT and CDR2 as SNEGSKA (reference sequence). V was cut by 6 bases and J by 0 bases, with 15 bases left in between. The CDR3 contains 15 residues. CDR3: CSAVVGGYSNQPQHF. The CDR3 DNA is TGCAGTGCCGTCGTGGGGGGATATAGCAATCAGCCCCAGCATTTT.

The J gene is TRBJ2-3, the V gene TRBV11-2; 16 bases fit TRBD2. V lost 5 bases and J lost 4; bases outside the gene matches: 12. The germline gives CDR1 SGHAT, CDR2 FQNNGV. The CDR3 has 19 amino acids. CDR3 sequence reads: CASSPMPGTSGRVADTQYF. CDR3 nucleotides: TGTGCCAGCAGCCCAATGCCCGGGACTAGCGGGAGGGTGGCAGATACGCAGTATTTT.

This clonotype was seen ten or more times. This rearrangement joins TRBV29-1 to TRBJ2-1; D gene ambiguous. Germline V lookup: CDR1 SQVTM, CDR2 ANQGSEA. V was shortened by 3 bases and J by 3 bases, with 6 bases between the two germline ends. The CDR3 has 12 amino acids. CDR3: CSVEPSYNEQFF. DNA for the CDR3: TGCAGCGTTGAGCCTAGCTACAATGAGCAGTTCTTC.

This clonotype was seen repeatedly, ten times or more. The chain employs TRBV10-3 and TRBJ2-1, with TRBD2 identical over 11 bases. Per the germline V gene, CDR1 is ENHRY and CDR2 is SYGVKD. The V segment lost 4 bases and the J segment 0 bases; nucleotides outside the gene matches: 2. There are 16 residues in the CDR3. As DNA, the CDR3 is TGTGCCATCAGTGGACTAGCGGGAAGCTCCTACAATGAGCAGTTCTTC. The encoded protein is CAISGLAGSSYNEQFF.

V gene TRBV6-1 combines with J gene TRBJ2-7, with D hard to call. CDR3 length: 14 residues. In germline, CDR1 is MNHNS, CDR2 SASEGT. V lost 0 bases and J lost 3, with 9 bases in between. The CDR3 DNA reads TGTGCCAGCAGTGAAGCGGGGTTAAACTACGAGCAGTACTTC. Amino acid sequence: CASSEAGLNYEQYF.